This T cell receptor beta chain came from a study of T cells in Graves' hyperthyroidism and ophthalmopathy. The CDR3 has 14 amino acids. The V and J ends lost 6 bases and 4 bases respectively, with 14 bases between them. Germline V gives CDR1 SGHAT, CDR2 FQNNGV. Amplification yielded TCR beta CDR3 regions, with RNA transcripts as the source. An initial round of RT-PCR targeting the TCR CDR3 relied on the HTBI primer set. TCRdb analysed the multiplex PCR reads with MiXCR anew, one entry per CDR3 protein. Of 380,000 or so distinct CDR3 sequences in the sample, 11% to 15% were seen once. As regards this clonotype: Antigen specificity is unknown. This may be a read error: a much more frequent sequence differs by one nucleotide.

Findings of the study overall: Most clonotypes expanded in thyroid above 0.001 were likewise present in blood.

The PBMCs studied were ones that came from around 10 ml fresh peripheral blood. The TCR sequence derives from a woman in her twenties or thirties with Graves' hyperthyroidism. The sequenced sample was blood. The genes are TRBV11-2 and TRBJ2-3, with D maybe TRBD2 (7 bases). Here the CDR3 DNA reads TGTGCCAGCAGTTTGGGGGAGGGGGCAGATACGCAGTATTTT. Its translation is CASSLGEGADTQYF.